The rows below give T cell receptor beta chains drawn from one sample of a study of cytomegalovirus exposure and HLA in healthy donors. Profiling relied on immunoSEQ multiplex PCR, and the TCRdb table lists in-frame clones only, not all of them. Among over 100,000 clones listed, approximately 77% were seen once. The sequencing sample was made of PBMCs. The receptors come from a woman aged 40 to 49 in good health and CMV-seronegative. Each CDR3 is given with its conserved first and last residue. Fields, in order: J gene, V gene, CDR3 length, CDR3 protein.

j_gene: TRBJ1-5
v_gene: TRBV7-9
len: 17
CDR3aa: CASSLGAPFGDYQPQHF

j_gene: TRBJ2-7
v_gene: TRBV15
len: 16
CDR3aa: CATSRILGQVTYEQYF

j_gene: TRBJ2-7
v_gene: TRBV4-1
len: 14
CDR3aa: CASSQGQVTYEQYF

j_gene: TRBJ2-3
v_gene: TRBV19
len: 13
CDR3aa: CASSKASSDTQYF

j_gene: TRBJ1-2
v_gene: TRBV29-1
len: 13
CDR3aa: CSGGPEGNYGYTF

j_gene: TRBJ1-1
v_gene: TRBV6-1
len: 14
CDR3aa: CASSSPSGDTEAFF

j_gene: TRBJ1-2
v_gene: TRBV19
len: 16
CDR3aa: CASSRGQGIANYGYTF

j_gene: TRBJ1-4
v_gene: TRBV6-1
len: 13
CDR3aa: CASSDRGKEKLFF

j_gene: TRBJ2-2
v_gene: TRBV6-4
len: 17
CDR3aa: CASSDSLERGRAGELFF

j_gene: TRBJ2-3
v_gene: TRBV30
len: 13
CDR3aa: CAWSSPLVDTQYF

j_gene: TRBJ1-1
v_gene: TRBV27
len: 13
CDR3aa: CASSPGQLTEAFF

j_gene: TRBJ2-7
v_gene: TRBV6-6
len: 16
CDR3aa: CASSSTGGQKGYEQYF

j_gene: TRBJ1-1
v_gene: TRBV13
len: 14
CDR3aa: CASSLVTGNTEAFF

j_gene: TRBJ1-5
v_gene: TRBV19
len: 17
CDR3aa: CASSIDLPGGSNQPQHF

j_gene: TRBJ1-5
v_gene: TRBV4-3
len: 13
CDR3aa: CASSLSPNQPQHF

j_gene: TRBJ2-5
v_gene: TRBV11-2
len: 15
CDR3aa: CASTTSGGEKVTQYF